The 2 T cell receptor beta chains given below trace back to one sample, sequenced in a study of siplizumab effects on memory and regulatory T cells. This table comes from immunoSEQ multiplex PCR, and its TCRdb copy is limited to in-frame clones, with some not included. The repertoire consists of roughly 100,000 clones, with roughly 91% occurring once and the leading ten covering 0.32%. Sequencing used CD4+ T cells sorted from blood. Receptors were obtained from a human donor in good health.

V usage is TRBV29-1 and J usage is TRBJ2-7; D not certain. V dropped 6 bases and J dropped 6 bases, with 12 bases sitting between them. The CDR3 consists of 11 residues. CDR1 and CDR2 (germline): SQVTM, ANQGSEA. The CDR3 here is CSVVRDREQYF. The DNA for the CDR3 is TGCAGCGTGGTCCGCGACCGCGAGCAGTACTTC.

The chain joins TRBV6-4 to TRBJ2-7; 7 bases map to TRBD1. The junction had 20 bases not matched to a gene; V was cut back by 6 bases and J by 3 bases. In germline, CDR1 is MRHNA, CDR2 SNTAGT. The CDR3 has 18 residues. CDR3 in DNA: TGTGCCAGCAGGCGTGTGCCCTCACAGGGGCCCATTCACTACGAGCAGTACTTC. Encoded protein: CASRRVPSQGPIHYEQYF.